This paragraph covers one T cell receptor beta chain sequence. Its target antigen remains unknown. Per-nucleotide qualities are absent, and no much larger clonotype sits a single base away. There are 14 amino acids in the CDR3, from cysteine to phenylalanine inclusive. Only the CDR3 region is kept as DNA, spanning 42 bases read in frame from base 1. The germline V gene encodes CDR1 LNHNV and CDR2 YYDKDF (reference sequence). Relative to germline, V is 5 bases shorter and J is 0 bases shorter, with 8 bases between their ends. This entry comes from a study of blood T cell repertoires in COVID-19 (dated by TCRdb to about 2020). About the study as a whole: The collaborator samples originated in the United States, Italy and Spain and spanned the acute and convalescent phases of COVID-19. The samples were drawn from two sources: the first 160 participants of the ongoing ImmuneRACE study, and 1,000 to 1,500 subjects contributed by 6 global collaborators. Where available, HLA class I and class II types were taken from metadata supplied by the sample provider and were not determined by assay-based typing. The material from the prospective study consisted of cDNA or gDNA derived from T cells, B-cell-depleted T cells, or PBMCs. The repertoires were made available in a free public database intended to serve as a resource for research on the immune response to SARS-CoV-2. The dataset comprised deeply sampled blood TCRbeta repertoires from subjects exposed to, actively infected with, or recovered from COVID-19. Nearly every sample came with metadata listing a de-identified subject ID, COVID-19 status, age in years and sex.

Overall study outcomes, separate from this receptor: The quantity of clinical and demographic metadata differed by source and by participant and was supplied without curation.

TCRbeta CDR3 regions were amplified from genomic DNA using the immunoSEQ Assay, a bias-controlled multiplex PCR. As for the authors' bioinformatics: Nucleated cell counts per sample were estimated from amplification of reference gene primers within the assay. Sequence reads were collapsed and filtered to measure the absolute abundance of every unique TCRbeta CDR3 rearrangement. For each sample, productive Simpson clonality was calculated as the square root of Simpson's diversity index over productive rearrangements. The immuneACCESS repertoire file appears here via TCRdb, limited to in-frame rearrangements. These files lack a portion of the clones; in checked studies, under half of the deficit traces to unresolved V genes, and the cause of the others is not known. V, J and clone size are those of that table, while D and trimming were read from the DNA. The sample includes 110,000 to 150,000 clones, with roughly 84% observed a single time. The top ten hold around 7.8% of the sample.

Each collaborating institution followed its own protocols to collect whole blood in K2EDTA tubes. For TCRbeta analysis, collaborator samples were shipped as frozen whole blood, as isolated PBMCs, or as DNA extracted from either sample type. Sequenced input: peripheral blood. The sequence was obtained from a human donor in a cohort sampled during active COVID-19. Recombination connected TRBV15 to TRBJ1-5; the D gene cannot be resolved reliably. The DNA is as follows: TGTGCCACCAGCTGGAGCGATAGCAATCAGCCCCAGCATTTT. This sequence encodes CATSWSDSNQPQHF.